The 22 T cell receptor beta chains below all came from one sample that was sequenced in a study of T-cell reconstitution after alpha-beta-depleted transplantation in children. Using unique molecular identifiers, the investigators prepared the TCRbeta library. TCRdb analysed the PCR reads with MiXCR anew, one entry per CDR3 protein. The sample contains about 420,000 distinct CDR3 sequences, approximately 11% of which appear only once. Source: PBMCs from the stem cell graft donor, taken from the stem cell graft. The receptors originated from a human donor who donated a stem cell graft to a child with acute myeloid leukemia.

In this sample, this clonotype turned up a few times. The CDR3 coding sequence is TGCAGTGCTAGCACTAGCGGGAGGGCCGGGACCCAGTACTTC. Amino acids: CSASTSGRAGTQYF. The chain has TRBV20-1 and TRBJ2-5, with 13 bases matching TRBD2. CDR3 length: 14 amino acids. Trimming cost V 3 bases and J 7 bases; bases outside gene matches: 5. Per the germline V gene, CDR1 is DFQATT and CDR2 is SNEGSKA (reference sequence).

A few counts support this clonotype. The chain links TRBV29-1 to TRBJ2-4; 13 bases fit TRBD2. Germline V gene sequence: CDR1 SQVTM, CDR2 ANQGSEA. This CDR3 has 18 amino acids. V lost 0 bases to trimming and J lost 3 bases; unmatched junction nucleotides: 8. The CDR3: CSVEDLGTSGNFKNIQYF. For the CDR3, the DNA is TGCAGCGTTGAAGATCTCGGGACTAGCGGGAATTTCAAAAACATTCAGTACTTC.

This clonotype has more than one count but fewer than ten. The chain is built from TRBV12-3 or TRBV12-4 and TRBJ1-5; D is unclear. The germline V and J ends were trimmed by 5 bases and 2 bases, with 10 bases remaining between them. The CDR3 spans 14 residues. CDR3 protein: CASSLGEGNQPQHF. In DNA form, the CDR3 reads TGTGCCAGCAGTCTCGGGGAGGGCAATCAGCCCCAGCATTTT.

The gene calls are TRBV5-5 and TRBJ1-2; 7 positions agree with TRBD1. CDR3 length: 16 residues. Germline V gene sequence: CDR1 SGHKS, CDR2 YYEKEE (reference sequence). V dropped 3 bases and J dropped 2; count of bases not matched to a gene: 10. CDR3 residues: CASSSPRQGRNYGYTF. CDR3 DNA sequence: TGTGCCAGCAGCTCTCCTAGACAGGGAAGGAACTATGGCTACACCTTC.

The sample holds many counts of this clonotype. The V call is TRBV5-1, the J call TRBJ1-2; maybe TRBD1 (5 bases). The V and J ends lost 7 bases and 1 base respectively, with 14 bases between them. CDR1 and CDR2 from the germline V gene are SGHRS and YFSETQ. This CDR3 is 14 amino acids long. The CDR3 reads CASRTAGINYGYTF. The CDR3 DNA sequence: TGCGCCAGCCGAACGGCAGGGATTAACTATGGCTACACCTTC.

There are a few counts of this clonotype. This chain uses TRBV12-3 or TRBV12-4 with TRBJ2-2, with 11 positions matching TRBD1. The CDR3 is 15 residues long. Trimming cost V 6 bases and J 3 bases; bases outside gene matches: 3. CDR3 protein: CASRWTGGDTGELFF. In DNA form, the CDR3 reads TGTGCCAGCAGATGGACAGGGGGCGACACCGGGGAGCTGTTTTTT.

This clonotype was observed a handful of times. The chain combines TRBV9 with TRBJ1-3; D gene unclear. V dropped 0 bases and J dropped 0 bases, with 10 bases sitting between them. The CDR3 length is 16 residues. The germline gives CDR1 SGDLS, CDR2 YYNGEE. For the CDR3, the DNA is TGTGCCAGCAGCGTAGATCCGGGGATCTCTGGAAACACCATATATTTT. This sequence encodes CASSVDPGISGNTIYF.

Here the CDR3 reads CASSLQGNEQYF. The CDR3 DNA reads as TGCGCCAGCAGTTTACAGGGGAACGAGCAGTACTTC. This chain links TRBV10-2 with TRBJ2-7, with TRBD1 matching 7 bases. This CDR3 is built from 12 residues. V lost 5 bases to trimming and J lost 5 bases; unmatched junction nucleotides: 3. The germline V gene has CDR1 WSHSY and CDR2 SAAADI.

This clonotype appeared a few times. The V and J genes are TRBV10-3 and TRBJ2-7; D tentatively fits TRBD1 or TRBD2 (5 bases each). Germline V gene lookup returns CDR1 ENHRY and CDR2 SYGVKD. The CDR3 is 14 residues long. Between the trimmed V and J ends, which lost 0 bases and 5 bases, there was a span of 11 bases. DNA for the CDR3: TGTGCCATCAGTGAGTCCGGGACGCGAGACGAGCAGTACGTC. It codes for CAISESGTRDEQYV.

This clonotype was detected many times. V gene TRBV12-3 or TRBV12-4 combines with J gene TRBJ2-2; D is uncertain. The CDR3 is 13 amino acids. Trimming shortened V by 3 bases and J by 4 bases, and 6 bases separated the two germline ends. The CDR3 protein is CASSLVTTGELFF. The CDR3 DNA reads TGTGCCAGCAGTTTGGTTACCACCGGGGAGCTGTTTTTT.

This chain uses TRBV7-8 with TRBJ2-1; 11 bases are shared with TRBD2. The CDR3 has 17 residues. Germline V gene data show CDR1 as SGHVS and CDR2 as FQNEAQ. Germline trimming cut 6 bases from V and 9 bases from J; bases unmatched to any gene: 16. CDR3 in amino acids: CASSSPLFSGRAPEQFF. In nucleotides, the CDR3 is TGTGCCAGCAGTAGCCCACTTTTTAGCGGGAGGGCCCCTGAGCAGTTCTTC.

This clonotype was seen a few times. The rearrangement joins TRBV12-3 or TRBV12-4 to TRBJ1-6; perhaps TRBD1 as D (6 bases). V was cut by 7 bases and J by 5 bases, with 12 bases left in between. The CDR3 is made up of 14 amino acids. CDR3 sequence (DNA): TGTGCCAGCACAATGGGACAAAATAATTCACCCCTCCACTTT. It is translated as CASTMGQNNSPLHF.

The chain links TRBV12-3 or TRBV12-4 to TRBJ1-2; D is perhaps TRBD1 (5 bases). V lost 3 bases, J lost 8 bases, and 10 bases lay in between. The CDR3 consists of 12 residues. CDR3 residues: CASSFRGTGYTF. CDR3 bases: TGTGCCAGCAGTTTTAGAGGGACGGGCTACACCTTC.

This clonotype was picked up a small number of times. The chain uses TRBV5-5 and TRBJ1-1; tentatively, D is TRBD1 (6 bases). Per the germline V gene, CDR1 is SGHKS and CDR2 is YYEKEE (reference sequence). The CDR3 consists of 15 residues. V was trimmed by 4 bases and J by 0 bases, leaving 13 bases between them. This chain's CDR3 is CASSPTQGMNTEAFF. In nucleotides, the CDR3 is TGTGCCAGCAGCCCGACACAGGGTATGAACACTGAAGCTTTCTTT. Looking up the rest from reference TRBV5-5 and TRBJ1-1 gives the full variable domain: DAGVTQSPTHLIKTRGQQVTLRCSPISGHKSVSWYQQVLGQGPQFIFQYYEKEERGRGNFPDRFSARQFPNYSSELNVNALLLGDSALYLCASSPTQGMNTEAFFGQGTRLTVV.

The chain carries TRBV7-2 and TRBJ2-7; no clear D. In germline, CDR1 is SGHTA, CDR2 FQGNSA. Trimming left V 3 bases short and J 0 bases short, with 6 bases between. The CDR3 runs to 13 residues. In DNA, the CDR3 is TGTGCCAGCAGCTTCCCCTTCTCCTACGAGCAGTACTTC. The encoded protein is CASSFPFSYEQYF.

This clonotype has a handful of counts. A read error may account for a junction end that differs from germline. This chain joins TRBV20-1 and TRBJ2-1, with TRBD2 matching 7 bases. The V gene's germline CDR1 is DFQATT and CDR2 SNEGSKA (reference sequence). This CDR3 comprises 20 residues. CDR3 amino acids: CCAREMGRIGGSVSYNEQFF. The CDR3 DNA reads as TGCTGTGCTAGAGAGATGGGACGGATAGGCGGGAGTGTCTCCTACAATGAGCAGTTCTTC.

This clonotype has at least ten counts. This chain uses TRBV7-9 with TRBJ2-3, with D hard to call. There are 13 residues in the CDR3. Trimming removed 11 bases from V and 6 bases from J, with 18 bases in between. Per germline, CDR1 SEHNR and CDR2 FQNEAQ (reference sequence). The CDR3 is CAGRREAGDTQYF. The CDR3 region has the DNA TGTGCCGGGCGGCGCGAGGCCGGGGATACGCAGTATTTT.

Notes on this clonotype: One base away lies a much larger clone, so this may be a sequencing read error. This chain links TRBV20-1 with TRBJ2-1, with TRBD1 as a possible D gene (5 bases). In germline, CDR1 is DFQATT, CDR2 SNEGSKA (reference sequence). CDR3 length: 12 amino acids. The CDR3, as DNA: TGCAGTGCTGAACAGGTGGCGGATGAGCAGATCTTC. Amino acid sequence: CSAEQVADEQIF.

The chain combines TRBV24-1 with TRBJ1-5; D gene ambiguous. Germline V gives CDR1 KGHDR, CDR2 SFDVKD. V lost 3 bases and J lost 4, with 6 bases in between. This CDR3 region has 13 residues. CDR3 DNA: TGTGCCACCAGTGATAGAGGGAATCAGCCCCAGCATTTT. Amino acid sequence: CATSDRGNQPQHF.

This chain uses TRBV5-1 with TRBJ1-6; possibly TRBD1 for D (5 bases). Germline V gene sequence: CDR1 SGHRS, CDR2 YFSETQ. The CDR3 is 15 residues long. V shed 1 base and J shed 3 bases, with 8 bases lying between them. The CDR3 DNA reads TGCGCCAGCAGCTTGTCGGGGGGCTATAATTCACCCCTCCACTTT. This sequence encodes CASSLSGGYNSPLHF.

This clonotype has more than one count but fewer than ten. This chain joins TRBV5-6 and TRBJ2-7; 7 bases are a match to TRBD2. Trimming at V came to 6 bases and at J to 3 bases, leaving 12 bases not matched to a gene. Germline CDR1 is SGHDT and CDR2 is YYEEEE. This CDR3 comprises 15 residues. The CDR3 coding sequence is TGTGCCAGCACGCGGGGGAGGTTGTGGGACTACGAGCAGTACTTC. Translated: CASTRGRLWDYEQYF.

This chain connects TRBV19 to TRBJ2-7; D could derive from TRBD1 or TRBD2 (5 bases each). V gave up 3 bases and J gave up 10 bases, with 13 bases separating them. CDR3 length: 12 residues. Germline V lookup: CDR1 LNHDA, CDR2 SQIVND (reference sequence). CDR3 residues: CASSMSGAFQYF. The CDR3 DNA follows: TGTGCCAGTAGTATGTCCGGGGCGTTTCAGTACTTC.